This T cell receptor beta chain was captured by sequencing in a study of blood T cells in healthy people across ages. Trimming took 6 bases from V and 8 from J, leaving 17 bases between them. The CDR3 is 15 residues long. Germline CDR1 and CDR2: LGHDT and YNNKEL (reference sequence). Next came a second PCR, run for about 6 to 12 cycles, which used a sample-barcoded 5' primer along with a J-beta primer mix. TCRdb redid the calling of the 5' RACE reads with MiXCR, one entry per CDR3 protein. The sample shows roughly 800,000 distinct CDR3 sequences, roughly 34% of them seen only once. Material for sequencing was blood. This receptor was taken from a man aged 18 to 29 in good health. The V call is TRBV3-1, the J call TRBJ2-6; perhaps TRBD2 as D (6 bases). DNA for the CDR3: TGTGCCAGCAGTTACCGGGCGGGAAGGTCCAACGTCCTGACTTTC. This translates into CASSYRAGRSNVLTF.